Listed below are T cell receptor beta chains from one sample, sequenced in a study of PD-L1 blockade in urothelial cancer. Assay used: immunoSEQ multiplex PCR; TCRdb lists only in-frame clones, some missing. Of 70,000 to 85,000 clones listed, about 85% are singletons. Sample: PBMCs, taken around atezolizumab (anti-PD-L1) treatment. The receptors were gathered from a man aged 65 to 85 with urothelial cancer. The CDR3 runs from the conserved cysteine through the conserved F or W. Fields, in order: D gene, clone size, V gene, J gene, CDR3 DNA, CDR3 protein. D genes are given only for firm matches. For some rows the clone size is stated as once, few or many, or as a class when expanded; others skip it.

>NA|NA|TRBV2|TRBJ2-3
TGTGCCAGCAGTAAACAGGGTTTCACAGATACGCAGTATTTT
CASSKQGFTDTQYF
>NA|NA|TRBV7-9|TRBJ2-2
TGTGCCAGCAGCTTAGGTCAGGCCGGGGAGCTGTTTTTT
CASSLGQAGELFF
>NA|NA|TRBV4-1|TRBJ2-7
TGCGCCAGCAGCCAAGACTCTAGCGCAAAAACATACGAGCAGTACTTC
CASSQDSSAKTYEQYF
>NA|NA|TRBV2|TRBJ1-2
TGTGCCAGCAGTGGAACAGCAGACTATGGCTACACCTTC
CASSGTADYGYTF
>TRBD2|NA|TRBV5-4|TRBJ2-7
TGTGCCAGCAGCCCTAGCGGCCGGTACGAGCAGTACTTC
CASSPSGRYEQYF
>NA|NA|TRBV19|TRBJ2-3
TGTGCCAGTAGTTCACCCCGGAGGACGGGAGACACAGATACGCAGTATTTT
CASSSPRRTGDTDTQYF
>TRBD2|NA|TRBV7-9|TRBJ2-5
TGTGCCAGCAGCTTCCCGGGGACTAGCGGACAAGAGACCCAGTACTTC
CASSFPGTSGQETQYF
>NA|NA|TRBV10-3|TRBJ2-3
TGTGCCATCAGCACAACAGCTACTAGCACAGATACGCAGTATTTT
CAISTTATSTDTQYF
>NA|NA|TRBV28|TRBJ1-4
TGTGCCACAAAACTAGGCCGGGGGGCGTATGAAAAACTGTTTTTT
CATKLGRGAYEKLFF
>NA|NA|TRBV10-3|TRBJ1-5
TGTGCCACCAAGGAAGCGGACCGTAGCCAGCCCCAGCATTTT
CATKEADRSQPQHF
>TRBD1|NA|TRBV2|TRBJ1-1
TGTGCCAGCACCTTGACAGGGTTGATCACTGAAGCTTTCTTT
CASTLTGLITEAFF
>TRBD1|once|TRBV27|TRBJ1-1
TGTGCCAGCAGTTTTAATACAGGGGGCACTGAAGCTTTCTTT
CASSFNTGGTEAFF
>TRBD1|NA|TRBV19|TRBJ2-7
TGTGCCAGTAACCGGGACAGGGGCGGCGAGCAGTACTTC
CASNRDRGGEQYF
>NA|NA|TRBV5-8|TRBJ2-1
TGTGCCAGCAGCCCATATGCCGGGGGTAATGAGCAGTTCTTC
CASSPYAGGNEQFF
>TRBD1|NA|TRBV28|TRBJ2-1
TGTGCCAGCAGTCGGACAGGGTCGGGGAATGAGCAGTTCTTC
CASSRTGSGNEQFF
>TRBD2|NA|TRBV6-1|TRBJ2-2
TGTGCCAGCTCACTAGCGGAAAGCACCGGGGAGCTGTTTTTT
CASSLAESTGELFF
>TRBD1|once|TRBV9|TRBJ1-2
TGTGCCAGCAGCCTCACTACAGGGGTAGCCTATGGCTACACCTTC
CASSLTTGVAYGYTF
>NA|NA|TRBV28|TRBJ2-5
TGTGCCAGCAGTTTATCGTTCTTCCAGGGAAGGGCCCAGTACTTC
CASSLSFFQGRAQYF
>TRBD1|NA|TRBV28|TRBJ1-1
TGTGCCAGCCTTCCGAGTGCCGGGACAGAGAACACTGAAGCTTTCTTT
CASLPSAGTENTEAFF
>TRBD1|NA|TRBV2|TRBJ1-2
TGTGCCAGCATTGGGCAGGGGGCCGGCTACACCTTC
CASIGQGAGYTF
>TRBD2|NA|TRBV5-1|TRBJ2-7
TGCGCCAGCAGCTCCATAAGCGGGAGTACCTACGAGCAGTACTTC
CASSSISGSTYEQYF
>NA|NA|TRBV7-9|TRBJ1-3
TGTGCCAGCAGCTTAGAATCCCTAAACACCATATATTTT
CASSLESLNTIYF
>TRBD2|NA|TRBV5-1|TRBJ2-2
TGCGCCAGCACACAGGCGGGAGGCTCCACCGGGGAGCTGTTTTTT
CASTQAGGSTGELFF
>TRBD2|NA|TRBV28|TRBJ2-1
TGTGCCAGCAGGTTAGCGGGGTCGGCCTACAATGAGCAGTTCTTC
CASRLAGSAYNEQFF
>NA|once|TRBV4-1|TRBJ2-1
TGCGCCAGCAGCAACTTCCGGGACTCCTCCTACAATGAGCAGTTCTTC
CASSNFRDSSYNEQFF
>NA|NA|TRBV6-5|TRBJ2-7
TGTGCCAGCAGTACGTACCAGGGGCACGAGCAGTACTTC
CASSTYQGHEQYF
>TRBD1|NA|TRBV5-4|TRBJ2-7
TGTGCCAGCAGCCGGACAGGGGGCGAGCAGTACTTC
CASSRTGGEQYF
>TRBD2|NA|TRBV9|TRBJ2-3
TGTGCCAGCAGCGTAGGGGCTAGCGGGAGGGCGGATACGCAGTATTTT
CASSVGASGRADTQYF
>TRBD1|NA|TRBV2|TRBJ2-5
TGTGCCAGCAGTGAAACAGGGGTCCCCCAAGAGACCCAGTACTTC
CASSETGVPQETQYF
>NA|NA|TRBV6-1|TRBJ1-5
TGTGCCAGCAGTGATAGCGGGCGTCTCAATCAGCCCCAGCATTTT
CASSDSGRLNQPQHF
>TRBD2|NA|TRBV27|TRBJ2-7
TGTGCCAGCAGTTTACCGGGGGGCGAGCAGTACTTC
CASSLPGGEQYF
>NA|NA|TRBV9|TRBJ2-7
TGTGCCAGCAGCGTAGCCGCCCAGGGGCAATACGAGCAGTACTTC
CASSVAAQGQYEQYF
>NA|NA|TRBV11-2|TRBJ2-3
TGTGCCAGCAGCTTTGGGACGGGGGACACGCAGTATTTT
CASSFGTGDTQYF
>NA|NA|TRBV9|TRBJ2-5
TGTGCCAGCAGCTCCTCGGAGACCCAGTACTTC
CASSSSETQYF
>NA|NA|TRBV2|TRBJ2-1
TGTGCCAGCAGGTTCACCAGCGGAACCCAAAACAATGAGCAGTTCTTC
CASRFTSGTQNNEQFF